This T cell receptor beta chain was recovered during a study of beta chain features in type 1 diabetes listed by TCRdb under 2018. Looking at the study overall: Mean age, gender distribution, total cell number and subset yield were not different between patients and healthy donors. Across all samples, about 110 million sorted cells were examined, and cell number per subset correlated strongly with RNA yield. The study compared TCRB repertoires of sorted circulating CD4+ T cell subsets between recently diagnosed type 1 diabetes patients and matched healthy donors. Regulatory and stem cell-like memory subsets were isolated from only 8 patients and about eight healthy donors, whereas naive and central memory subsets came from all 28 donors.

Concerning this clone itself: The clone's antigen remains unknown. There are no base qualities to consult, and no much larger clone falls within one base.

The CDR3 starts with the cysteine, ends with the phenylalanine, and has 13 residues. Just CDR3 DNA is preserved here, 39 bases in frame from base 1. Germline trimming amounts to 2 bases on V and 8 bases on J, with 6 as the count of junction bases outside the gene matches. CDR1 and CDR2, looked up from the germline V gene, are SGDLS and YYNGEE. Overall study outcomes, separate from this receptor: Patients with type 1 diabetes made fewer insertions and deleted more nucleotides at VDJ recombination sites, implying thymic rearrangement abnormalities. In all four CD4+ subsets, TCRB CDR3 length was moderately but significantly shorter in type 1 diabetes patients. Because cDNA rather than genomic DNA was sequenced, highly expressing activated cells could have been over-represented, although no difference in activation and CD3 levels was found between groups. Shorter templates might have been favored by PCR, but patient and control samples were amplified and corrected together, so both groups would have been affected equally by any skew. Naive, central memory and regulatory TCRB repertoires appeared to be more similar among patients than among healthy donors. Only small numbers of individuals were included in the HLA sub-analyses, which left unresolved whether HLA type had any influence on TCRB rearrangement.

A single peripheral blood draw of approximately 110 mL on average was collected from each donor into heparinised tubes. A BD FACSAria II and a panel including CD45RO, CCR7, CD25, CD127, CD95 and CD27 were used to sort naive, central memory, regulatory and stem cell-like memory CD4+ T cells. Every sorted population had a purity above 95%. Right away, PBMCs were isolated by Lymphoprep density gradient centrifugation and were stained directly, with no culture step. So that batch effects would be minimized, each experiment stained and sorted samples in pairs, pairing one healthy donor with one patient. The entire isolated RNA was reverse transcribed using the High Capacity cDNA Reverse Transcription Kit, and thus expressed TCRB transcripts were sequenced. Deep immunoSEQ sequencing was performed on naive, central memory and regulatory T cell samples, with an average of about 3.6 million total reads per sample. Sorted cells were lysed in RLT buffer and RNA was extracted with DNase-treated RNeasy Micro or Mini kits, depending on cell number. To prevent cross-contamination, each cell subset was processed individually, whereas patient and healthy donor samples were processed jointly. Using the immunoSEQ multiplex PCR, TCRB sequences were amplified from cDNA into 87-bp fragments spanning the CDR3 region. The amplicons were sequenced using the Illumina HiSeq platform. On the study's bioinformatics: Synthetic template baselines were used to correct PCR bias computationally, reads within Hamming distance 2 were collapsed, and singletons that could not be merged were discarded. Reads were aligned against IMGT so that V, D and J genes, CDR3 length and insertions or deletions at six rearrangement sites could be assigned. Within each subset, clonotype counts were normalized to sorted cell number, after which true diversity and Gini coefficients were computed with the tcR R package. The overlap coefficient, calculated on TCRB nucleotide sequences, was used to measure repertoire sharing. As a proxy for the pre-selection repertoire, out-of-frame TCRB sequences from naive cells were analyzed. TCRdb re-hosts the immuneACCESS table, in-frame sequences only. Its copies lack some clones; in the studies checked, an unresolved V gene accounts for under half of them, and the cause for the rest is not known. V, J and clone size reflect that table, while D and trimming were determined from the DNA. The sample data list a few hundred thousand clones, and roughly 16% of these were observed just once. The ten top clones hold under 0.02% of the sample.

The receptor chain draws on TRBV9 and TRBJ1-2; 7 bases in between match TRBD1. Sequencing was done on a sample of naive CD4+ T cells from blood. Per the publication, the cell subset or site label means: true naive CD4+ T cells. The TCR was taken from a woman aged 18-29 years in good health. For the CDR3, the sequence is CASSVDRDHGYTF. Here is the DNA: TGTGCCAGCAGCGTCGACAGGGATCACGGCTACACCTTC.